This T cell receptor (beta chain) derives from a study of cytomegalovirus exposure and HLA in healthy donors. Study observations and caveats: High specificity and sensitivity for cytomegalovirus status were reported for the classifier. The finding came from a later analysis; first-cohort TCR clusters tended to co-occur in the roughly 110 validation repertoires.

This table comes from immunoSEQ multiplex PCR, and its TCRdb copy is limited to in-frame clones, with some not included. This table holds 150,000 to 200,000 clones, about 89% found once. The study drew the donors from its roughly 130-subject validation cohort, separate from the approximately 670-subject first cohort. There are 14 residues in the CDR3. The J segment lost 11 bases and the V segment lost 5 bases, leaving 14 bases of the junction unmatched. Germline CDR1 MDHEN, CDR2 SYDVKM. Concerning this clone itself: What it recognizes is unknown.

The rearrangement links TRBV28 to TRBJ1-1; 7 bases line up with TRBD1. This clonotype was sampled from a man aged 18-30 years in good health and CMV-seropositive. Sequences were obtained from PBMCs. The CDR3, as DNA: TGTGCCAGCAGTCCGGTTGAACAGGGGAGGTCGGCTTTCTTT. This gives the protein CASSPVEQGRSAFF.